This TCR beta chain was documented in a study of shared clonotypes between healthy human individuals. Study findings and constraints: Unshared clonotypes carried lower generation probabilities than those common to all four donors.

Measured with immunoSEQ multiplex PCR; TCRdb has only the in-frame clones, and not every one. The data contain over 2 million clones, 85% to 95% of them singletons. Concerning this clone itself: Its cognate antigen is unknown.

Everyone who donated was a Caucasian adult who lived in Nashville, Tennessee. The clonotype comes from a man aged 18 to 30 in good health. Sequenced sample: naive CD4+ T cells sorted from blood. Subset denoted: CD45RA+ positively selected.

The CDR3 protein is CASEGRPGTGELFF. The CDR3 DNA sequence: TGTGCCAGCGAAGGCAGGCCCGGCACCGGGGAGCTGTTTTTT. The chain joins TRBV2 to TRBJ2-2, with D unclear. Trimming left V 8 bases short and J 4 bases short, with 14 bases between. The germline CDR1 and CDR2 sequences are SNHLY and FYNNEI. There are 14 residues in the CDR3. Combining the CDR3 with reference TRBV2 and TRBJ2-2 gives the whole variable domain EPEVTQTPSHQVTQMGQEVILRCVPISNHLYFYWYRQILGQKVEFLVSFYNNEISEKSEIFDDQFSVERPDGSNFTLKIRSTKLEDSAMYFCASEGRPGTGELFFGEGSRLTVL.